The text below deals with one TCR beta chain. No cognate antigen has been identified for it. No base quality information exists; no much larger clone differs at one position. This specimen comes from a study of cytomegalovirus exposure and HLA in healthy donors (dated by TCRdb to 2015 to 2018). At the level of the whole study: An earlier analysis of 587 of the donors reported 276 Gb of sequence data and 117 million unique TCR beta sequences obtained from about 179 million T cells. An early release covering roughly 640 HLA-typed donors comprised about 300 gigabases of sequencing data and roughly 85 million unique TCR sequences. Of the roughly 400 genotyped donors, around 81% fell in the genetic ancestry cluster associated with self-reported Caucasian donors. The study was designed to test whether signatures of past pathogen exposure could be identified by cataloging public T cell receptors. The study used immunosequencing to profile the T cell repertoires of several hundred subjects and linked those repertoires to cytomegalovirus serostatus. Along with the roughly 670-subject first cohort, a separate validation cohort of some 130 different subjects was used. The study combined high-throughput TCR immunosequencing, statistical association of individual TCRs with disease status, and machine learning to predict cytomegalovirus infection status. A later analysis re-examined previously published TCR beta repertoires from hundreds of donors and added high-resolution HLA genotyping to investigate patterns of TCR occurrence. The later analysis used no new phenotypic data to find candidate immune exposures, relying instead on TCR beta sequences and their occurrence across donors. To decide whether each TCR beta V gene segment behaved as functional or pseudogenic, an earlier analysis of 587 of the donors relied on high-throughput TCR beta sequencing. Donor age, sex, ethnicity and CMV serostatus were compiled alongside the repertoire data. A later genetic analysis took genome-wide SNP genotypes for about three fifths of the roughly 700 donors and used that subset as a discovery cohort. Every discovery cohort repertoire had been produced on one sequencing platform. HLA typing included class I and class II loci at four-digit resolution. Typing coverage differed by locus: A, B, C, DRB1 and DQB1 were typed in roughly 629-630 donors, DQA1 in 500 to 550, DPA1 in around 600, and DPB1 in 400 to 490. Because of strong linkage in the cohort, roughly five DR-DQ haplotypes were treated as single units for association and clustering. On average, roughly 200,000 unique TCR beta nucleotide sequences were sequenced per donor among fewer than 500 genotyped donors of the cohort, with approximately 18% of those sequences being non-productive.

The cohort comprised around 690 healthy bone marrow donors. Cohort members were all nominally healthy when sampled, although unrecorded immune exposures were likely present. The donor was CMV seronegative and was included in the group of a few hundred seronegative cohort members. Each donor provided a peripheral blood sample, and peripheral blood mononuclear cells were used for TCR beta sequencing. Genomic DNA was extracted from the blood cell samples with the Qiagen DNeasy Blood Extraction Kit. Libraries came from the immunoSEQ multiplex PCR assay. The multiplex PCR relied on a mix of 60 forward primers for TCR Vbeta segments and 13 reverse primers for TCR Jbeta segments. The CDR3 region of rearranged TCR beta genes was amplified from genomic DNA with a multiplex PCR assay. On the Illumina HiSeq System, the amplified TCR beta libraries were sequenced as 87-base-pair reads. The original pipeline was this. Across the 500 to 700 repertoires, a later analysis counted some 80 million unique TCR beta chains, 9.5 million to 13 million of which were shared by at least two donors. To remove PCR and sequencing errors, raw reads were error-corrected and collapsed into unique sequences using a nearest-neighbor algorithm that merged closely related sequences. CDR3 sequences were aligned to IMGT reference sequences to assign V, D and J gene segments. For a sequence to be retained, at least a six-nucleotide match to both a V gene segment and a J gene segment was required. Rearrangements were classified as productive when the CDR3 lacked stop codons and remained in frame with V and J, and all other rearrangements were classified as non-productive. Following IMGT convention, CDR3 was defined as the stretch from the second conserved V-encoded cysteine to the conserved J-encoded phenylalanine. The earlier analysis of 450 to 750 of the donors excluded any sequence lacking an unambiguous match to a single V gene segment. An earlier analysis of a few hundred of the donors called V segments functional above 56.7% productive rearrangements and segregating when the between-donor standard deviation exceeded 5%. A statistical classification framework was developed to diagnose cytomegalovirus status using the catalog of TCR beta chain sequences. A later analysis assigned V and J genes by comparing TCR nucleotide sequences with IMGT/GENE-DB human TR gene sequences. A later analysis assigned CDR3 sequences and most-parsimonious VDJ recombination scenarios with the TCRdist pipeline. A later analysis defined each TCR beta chain by its CDR3 amino acid sequence plus V-gene family, and excluded reads lacking a unique V-gene family. To address suspected cross-contamination and a sequencing artifact, a later analysis removed under 600 highly shared, low-generation-probability nucleotide sequences. In a later analysis, a clonal expansion index was calculated for each public chain from normalized within-repertoire ranks of inferred template counts. A later analysis computed generation probabilities with a VDJ recombination model fitted to out-of-frame rearrangements, and checked the results against IGoR. In a later analysis, hypergeometric tests were used to score TCR-TCR, TCR-HLA and TCR-CMV co-occurrence, with a repertoire-size bias correction applied to TCR pairs. In a later analysis, false discovery rates were estimated by permuting HLA or CMV assignments 20 times. In a later analysis, co-occurring TCRs were grouped using DBSCAN, with TCRdist sequence similarity added in when clustering inside HLA-allele-positive subsets. Repertoires with fewer than 30,000 or more than 120,000 public chains, plus five repertoires with anomalous nucleotide sharing, were excluded from co-occurrence clustering. The table comes from immuneACCESS by way of TCRdb, which keeps in-frame sequences with V and J called. Part of the clones is missing from these tables; in studies checked, under half for an unresolved V gene and the rest for unknown reasons. That table gives V, J and clone size, and the DNA gave D and trimming. The sample table lists more than 85,000 clones, 81% of them with a count of one. Under 2.5% of the sample belongs to the ten largest clones.

The paper as a whole reports these results and caveats: A later genetic analysis associated a missense DCLRE1C variant with V-gene and J-gene trimming of TCR beta chains, and an independent cohort replicated the association. Only TCR beta chains were sequenced in this cohort, and the absence of alpha or paired-chain data limited detectable features. Linkage disequilibrium might explain the correlated functional status among segregating V segments, but an unknown experimental factor could not be ruled out. In a later analysis, HLA-associated TCR beta chains showed more clonal expansion and lower generation probabilities than non-associated chains that were equally common. Because HLA typing was unavailable for some donors at each locus, only the typed subset was used in association tests. A later analysis reported that several top co-occurrence clusters appeared linked to parvovirus B19, influenza, CMV and Epstein-Barr virus. A later analysis associated about 17,000 TCR beta sequences with specific HLA alleles at a false discovery rate of 0.05. Compared with the roughly 700-donor mean, donors in an Asian-associated ancestry cluster had fewer N-insertions in productive TCRs, according to a later genetic analysis. In vitro tests confirmed that a few of the cytomegalovirus-associated TCR beta chains recognize cytomegalovirus antigens. The study gave a list of about 170 TCR beta chains associated with cytomegalovirus. Immune exposure information for the cohort was limited to CMV serostatus. The classifier was reported to diagnose cytomegalovirus status with high specificity and sensitivity in both the original cohort and the validation cohort. A group of highly shared sequence variants was considered likely to be a technical artifact of the sequencing pipeline. According to a later analysis, most CMV-associated TCR beta chains appeared to be HLA-restricted, and the HLA associations seemed to be driven largely by CMV exposure. The authors suggested that the approach could potentially be extended to other disease states and immunological phenotypes. In a later analysis, TCR association rates were found to vary across HLA loci, with the most associated TCRs seen for DRB1 alleles and the fewest for HLA-C alleles. While some public TCRs were present in many individuals, most TCR sequences turned up only very rarely across donors. Because counts were too low, seventeen rarely observed V segments, including chromosome 9 orphons, were left out of the earlier analysis of approximately 580 of the donors. Broadly in line with IMGT annotations, most TCR beta V segments showed up in productive rearrangements about 87% or about 30% of the time in an earlier analysis of some 590 of the donors. When HLA alleles, especially DR and DQ, strongly co-occurred, TCR associations were difficult to assign to individual alleles. The presence/absence analyses assumed that sequencing depth was roughly uniform across donors, and that assumption may not be true. A further reported finding was that TCR beta sequences accurately predicted the HLA-A and HLA-B alleles for most subjects in the first cohort.

This clonotype was sampled from a woman aged 25 to 39 in good health and CMV-seronegative. The sequencing sample was made of PBMCs.

The nucleotide sequence reads as follows: TGTGCCAGCAGCTCGCCCGGGACAGGGGGAGTTGGGGAGCTGTTTTTT. Its coded protein is CASSSPGTGGVGELFF. The chain is assembled from TRBV5-6 and TRBJ2-2, with TRBD1 identical over 11 junction bases. Inclusive of the bounding cysteine and phenylalanine, the CDR3 is 16 residues long. The read is trimmed to its CDR3 DNA, 48 bases read in frame from base 1. Sequences SGHDT (CDR1) and YYEEEE (CDR2) are obtained from the germline V gene. Trimming removed 3 bases from V and 8 bases from J; the gene matches leave 9 bases unexplained.